Shown below are 6 T cell receptor beta chains from a single sample sequenced in a study of cytomegalovirus exposure and HLA in healthy donors. Assay: immunoSEQ multiplex PCR; the TCRdb copy retains only in-frame clones and omits some. This table holds approximately 200,000 clones, roughly three quarters found once. The specimen sequenced was PBMCs. These receptors were taken from a young woman in good health and CMV-seronegative.

The V and J genes are TRBV11-1 and TRBJ2-7, with TRBD2 identical over 14 bases. CDR3 length: 16 amino acids. The V gene's germline CDR1 is SGHAT and CDR2 FQDESV (reference sequence). J was trimmed by 5 bases and V by 0 bases; bases with no gene match: 3. The CDR3 loop reads CASSLAGLAGGHEQYF. Written as DNA, the CDR3 is TGTGCCAGCAGCTTAGCAGGACTAGCGGGAGGCCACGAGCAGTACTTC.

This rearrangement joins TRBV7-9 to TRBJ1-5; 7 bases map to TRBD1. The CDR3 consists of 16 residues. Germline V lookup: CDR1 SEHNR, CDR2 FQNEAQ (reference sequence). Germline trimming cut 5 bases from V and 0 bases from J; bases unmatched to any gene: 7. In DNA form, the CDR3 reads TGTGCCAGCAGCCCCGGACAGGCCTATAGCAATCAGCCCCAGCATTTT. Protein sequence: CASSPGQAYSNQPQHF.

V usage is TRBV6-1 and J usage is TRBJ1-5; tentatively, D is TRBD1 (6 bases). The CDR3 runs to 15 residues. From germline, CDR1 is MNHNS and CDR2 SASEGT. V was trimmed by 7 bases and J by 1 base, leaving 14 bases between them. The CDR3 region has the DNA TGTGCCAGCAAGAGGGCAGGGGAAAGCAATCAGCCCCAGCATTTT. It yields the protein CASKRAGESNQPQHF.

The chain uses TRBV27 and TRBJ1-5, with 8 bases lining up with TRBD1. CDR3 length: 15 amino acids. Per the germline V gene, CDR1 is MNHEY and CDR2 is SMNVEV (reference sequence). J lost 1 base, V lost 6 bases, and 5 bases had no gene match. In nucleotides, the CDR3 is TGTGCCAGCAGGGCAGGGGGCGCGAGCAATCAGCCCCAGCATTTT. It yields the protein CASRAGGASNQPQHF.

V and J are TRBV9 and TRBJ2-1; the D gene is possibly TRBD1 (5 bases). In germline, CDR1 is SGDLS, CDR2 YYNGEE. Between the trimmed V and J ends, which lost 0 bases and 1 base, there was a span of 11 bases. The CDR3 runs to 16 residues. This chain's CDR3 is CASSVDSGMSYNEQFF. The CDR3 DNA reads TGTGCCAGCAGCGTAGACTCAGGGATGTCCTACAATGAGCAGTTCTTC.

The chain couples TRBV5-4 to TRBJ1-1, with D tentatively TRBD1 (6 bases). Germline V gene sequence: CDR1 SGHNT, CDR2 YYREEE (reference sequence). The length of the CDR3 is 14 residues. The V end lost 2 bases, the J end lost 2 bases, and 10 bases lay between the germline ends. CDR3: CASSFDRINTEAFF. The CDR3 DNA reads TGTGCCAGCAGCTTTGACAGGATAAACACTGAAGCTTTCTTT.